This TCR beta chain stems from a study of T cells in Graves' hyperthyroidism and ophthalmopathy. Overall study: At the time of initial diagnosis and before any treatment, peripheral blood was collected.

The CDR3 is 13 amino acids. The V gene lost 6 bases and the J gene lost 4 bases, with 10 bases spanning the gap. Germline V gene data show CDR1 as SNHLY and CDR2 as FYNNEI. This clonotype was observed at least ten times. Stable disease denoted Graves' hyperthyroidism without ophthalmopathy progression within 18 months. Using RNA transcripts as the source, TCR beta CDR3 regions were amplified. Primed by the HTBI set, a first-round RT-PCR was run on the TCR CDR3. MiXCR was run by TCRdb on the multiplex PCR reads, yielding one entry per CDR3 protein. The profile covers about half a million distinct CDR3 sequences, with 20% appearing a single time and more than 20% taken by the ten largest.

The specimen sequenced was blood. The V and J genes are TRBV2 and TRBJ1-5; maybe TRBD1 (5 bases). This receptor was taken from a man between 18 and 35 years old with Graves' hyperthyroidism. The CDR3 protein is CASSRGENQPQHF. CDR3 coding DNA: TGTGCCAGCAGCAGAGGGGAGAATCAGCCCCAGCATTTT. Looking up the rest from reference TRBV2 and TRBJ1-5 gives the full variable domain: EPEVTQTPSHQVTQMGQEVILRCVPISNHLYFYWYRQILGQKVEFLVSFYNNEISEKSEIFDDQFSVERPDGSNFTLKIRSTKLEDSAMYFCASSRGENQPQHFGDGTRLSIL.